Listed below are T cell receptor beta chains from one sample, sequenced in a study of blood T cell repertoires in COVID-19. Measured with immunoSEQ multiplex PCR; TCRdb has only the in-frame clones, and not every one. The sample holds about 440,000 clones, 87% seen once. Sequences were obtained from PBMCs or T cells enriched from blood (not recorded which). The origin of the receptors is a woman aged 18 to 35 with acute COVID-19. The CDR3 runs from the conserved cysteine through the conserved F or W. The D gene is left open where the match is weak. Clone size, where shown, is once, few, many, or a class for clones that have expanded.

>TRBJ1-2|NA|NA|TRBV18
CASSPEAAIYYGYTF
TGTGCCAGCTCACCAGAGGCAGCGATTTACTATGGCTACACCTTC
>TRBJ1-2|NA|NA|TRBV5-6
CASSLKEAVYGYTF
TGTGCCAGCAGCTTGAAGGAGGCCGTCTATGGCTACACCTTC
>TRBJ2-2|NA|NA|TRBV3-1/TRBV3-2
CASSPLSGGPITNTGELFF
TGTGCCAGCAGCCCCCTGTCCGGCGGGCCAATTACCAACACCGGGGAGCTGTTTTTT
>TRBJ1-5|NA|TRBD1|TRBV27
CASSLTQGGGQPQHF
TGTGCCAGCAGTTTAACCCAGGGGGGAGGTCAGCCCCAGCATTTT
>TRBJ1-2|NA|NA|TRBV2
CASSDPLGYTF
TGTGCCAGCAGTGACCCGTTGGGCTACACCTTC
>TRBJ1-5|NA|NA|TRBV4-1
CASSQVLLQGLFSNQPQHF
TGCGCCAGCAGCCAAGTACTCTTGCAGGGCTTGTTTAGCAATCAGCCCCAGCATTTT
>TRBJ1-3|NA|NA|TRBV27
CASSTTDSGNTIYF
TGTGCCAGCAGTACGACAGACTCTGGAAACACCATATATTTT
>TRBJ2-7|NA|NA|TRBV28
CASGWSPEGSYEQYF
TGTGCCAGCGGCTGGAGCCCAGAGGGCTCCTACGAGCAGTACTTC
>TRBJ2-7|NA|TRBD2|TRBV5-4
CASSLGLAGEDEQYF
TGTGCCAGCAGCTTAGGACTAGCGGGAGAGGACGAGCAGTACTTC
>TRBJ2-7|NA|NA|TRBV19
CASNRESEQYF
TGTGCCAGTAACCGGGAGAGCGAGCAGTACTTC
>TRBJ2-7|NA|TRBD2|TRBV2
CASRLDSGASYEQYF
TGTGCCAGCAGACTCGACAGCGGGGCATCCTACGAGCAGTACTTC
>TRBJ2-7|NA|NA|TRBV4-1
CASSHLSGSYEQYF
TGCGCCAGCAGCCACTTATCGGGCTCCTACGAGCAGTACTTC
>TRBJ2-7|NA|NA|TRBV7-2
CASSSRTDGYEQYF
TGTGCCAGCAGCTCCCGGACAGACGGCTACGAGCAGTACTTC
>TRBJ2-2|NA|NA|TRBV19
CASSRDTGELFF
TGTGCCAGTAGTCGGGACACCGGGGAGCTGTTTTTT
>TRBJ2-5|NA|TRBD2|TRBV30
CAWTWGGAETQYF
TGTGCCTGGACATGGGGGGGTGCGGAGACCCAGTACTTC
>TRBJ1-6|NA|TRBD1|TRBV7-2
CASSLVDRGRWRSPLHF
TGTGCCAGCAGCTTAGTTGACAGGGGGCGTTGGCGCTCACCCCTCCACTTT
>TRBJ2-2|once|NA|TRBV3-1/TRBV3-2
CASSQSGSTGELFF
TGTGCCAGCAGCCAAAGCGGCAGTACCGGGGAGCTGTTTTTT
>TRBJ1-2|few|TRBD1|TRBV5-4
CASSTRRQGAGGYTF
TGTGCCAGCAGCACCCGAAGACAGGGGGCGGGTGGCTACACCTTC
>TRBJ1-4|once|TRBD1|TRBV7-7
CASSPSTGNNEKLFF
TGTGCCAGCAGCCCCTCGACAGGGAATAATGAAAAACTGTTTTTT
>TRBJ1-5|NA|TRBD1|TRBV7-8
CATLTGADQPQHF
TGTGCCACCTTGACAGGGGCTGATCAGCCCCAGCATTTT
>TRBJ2-5|NA|NA|TRBV7-2
CASSLRGGGGAETQYF
TGTGCCAGCAGCTTAAGGGGGGGAGGCGGAGCTGAGACCCAGTACTTC
>TRBJ2-1|NA|TRBD1|TRBV4-1
CASSPTDRGVNNEQFF
TGCGCCAGCAGCCCCACGGACAGGGGAGTTAACAATGAGCAGTTCTTC
>TRBJ2-2|once|TRBD2|TRBV11-2
CASSFWEGGELFF
TGTGCCAGCAGCTTTTGGGAGGGCGGGGAGCTGTTTTTT
>TRBJ2-7|NA|NA|TRBV5-1
CASSGSESYEQYF
TGCGCCAGCAGTGGAAGCGAATCCTACGAGCAGTACTTC
>TRBJ2-7|NA|NA|TRBV5-5
CASSPYVEFSYEQYF
TGTGCCAGCAGCCCGTACGTAGAGTTCTCCTACGAGCAGTACTTC
>TRBJ1-4|many|TRBD1|TRBV4-1
CASSLTGGSGEKLFF
TGCGCCAGCAGCCTTACAGGGGGGTCAGGTGAAAAACTGTTTTTT
>TRBJ1-1|NA|NA|TRBV7-9
CASSFGEVVTEAFF
TGTGCCAGCAGCTTCGGGGAAGTGGTCACTGAAGCTTTCTTT
>TRBJ2-3|NA|NA|TRBV9
CASSVDRGDTQYF
TGTGCCAGCAGCGTGGACCGGGGGGATACGCAGTATTTT
>TRBJ2-7|NA|TRBD1|TRBV7-9
CASGDRGNEQYF
TGTGCCAGCGGCGACAGGGGGAACGAGCAGTACTTC
>TRBJ2-5|NA|TRBD2|TRBV10-1
CASSDLTSGTQETQYF
TGCGCCAGCAGTGATTTGACTAGCGGGACCCAAGAGACCCAGTACTTC
>TRBJ1-3|once|TRBD1|TRBV29-1
CSALTGVAGNTIYF
TGCAGCGCTTTGACAGGGGTAGCTGGAAACACCATATATTTT
>TRBJ1-3|few|NA|TRBV11-2
CASSLGGRSMLSSGNTIYF
TGTGCCAGCAGCTTAGGGGGCCGCTCAATGCTGAGCTCTGGAAACACCATATATTTT
>TRBJ1-1|NA|TRBD1|TRBV12-3/TRBV12-4
CASSPGTGEAFF
TGTGCCAGCAGCCCAGGGACAGGTGAAGCTTTCTTT
>TRBJ2-2|NA|NA|TRBV6-5
CASTQGHTNTGELFF
TGTGCCAGCACCCAGGGTCATACGAACACCGGGGAGCTGTTTTTT
>TRBJ1-6|once|NA|TRBV11-2
CASSSLKGSDGNSPLHF
TGTGCCAGCAGCTCTCTGAAGGGGTCGGACGGTAATTCACCCCTCCACTTT
>TRBJ1-6|NA|NA|TRBV7-2
CASSVAMRGNSPLHF
TGTGCCAGCAGCGTAGCCATGCGCGGCAATTCACCCCTCCACTTT
>TRBJ1-1|NA|TRBD1|TRBV2
CASPSRDRDVAFF
TGTGCCAGCCCGTCCCGGGACAGAGATGTTGCTTTCTTT
>TRBJ2-1|NA|NA|TRBV19
CASRGVGTYNEQFF
TGTGCCAGTCGGGGGGTCGGGACATACAATGAGCAGTTCTTC
>TRBJ1-2|NA|NA|TRBV7-2
CASSFVGAGKAKGYTF
TGTGCCAGCAGCTTTGTTGGGGCAGGGAAGGCGAAAGGCTACACCTTC
>TRBJ1-1|NA|NA|TRBV9
CASSISGLNTEAFF
TGTGCCAGCAGCATTTCAGGGTTGAACACTGAAGCTTTCTTT
>TRBJ2-7|NA|NA|TRBV21-1
CARAGQGSLYEQYF
TGTGCCAGGGCGGGACAGGGGAGTCTCTACGAGCAGTACTTC
>TRBJ2-3|NA|NA|TRBV25-1
CASSLSGTDTQYF
TGTGCCAGCAGTCTTAGCGGTACAGATACGCAGTATTTT
>TRBJ2-5|NA|NA|TRBV6-5
CASSYGEQAQETQYF
TGTGCCAGCAGTTATGGGGAGCAAGCACAAGAGACCCAGTACTTC
>TRBJ2-7|NA|NA|TRBV5-1
CASSGGTPGGYEQYF
TGCGCCAGCAGCGGGGGGACTCCAGGGGGCTACGAGCAGTACTTC
>TRBJ2-1|NA|TRBD2|TRBV28
CASSSGQDNEQFF
TGTGCCAGCTCTAGCGGCCAAGACAATGAGCAGTTCTTC
>TRBJ2-5|NA|NA|TRBV30
CAWSVGGNQETQYF
TGTGCCTGGAGTGTAGGAGGGAACCAAGAGACCCAGTACTTC
>TRBJ2-2|NA|TRBD2|TRBV3-1/TRBV3-2
CASSQEKRLAGVVTGELFF
TGTGCCAGCAGCCAAGAAAAGAGACTAGCGGGAGTTGTAACCGGGGAGCTGTTTTTT
>TRBJ2-7|NA|TRBD2|TRBV12-3/TRBV12-4
CASQERGQYF
TGTGCCAGCCAGGAGCGGGGGCAGTACTTC
>TRBJ1-1|NA|NA|TRBV28
CASSSFPRQVVNTEAFF
TGTGCCAGCAGTTCCTTCCCCCGACAGGTTGTGAACACTGAAGCTTTCTTT
>TRBJ2-1|NA|TRBD2|TRBV3-1/TRBV3-2
CASSQETSGDNEQFF
TGTGCCAGCAGCCAAGAAACTAGCGGGGACAATGAGCAGTTCTTC
>TRBJ1-5|once|NA|TRBV6-5
CASSLSRRRNQPQHF
TGTGCCAGCAGTTTGAGCCGACGGAGAAATCAGCCCCAGCATTTT
>TRBJ1-4|few|TRBD1|TRBV4-1
CASSQDKGQGDEKLFF
TGCGCCAGCAGCCAAGATAAGGGACAGGGGGATGAAAAACTGTTTTTT
>TRBJ2-5|NA|NA|TRBV5-1
CASSRGSETQYF
TGCGCCAGCAGTAGAGGGTCAGAGACCCAGTACTTC
>TRBJ1-2|NA|NA|TRBV3-1/TRBV3-2
CASSYSSGDGYGYTF
TGTGCCAGCAGCTATTCTTCGGGGGATGGCTATGGCTACACCTTC
>TRBJ2-5|NA|TRBD1|TRBV18
CASSWGQLQETQYF
TGTGCCAGCTCATGGGGACAGCTTCAAGAGACCCAGTACTTC
>TRBJ2-7|NA|TRBD2|TRBV11-2
CASSSAGGISYEQYF
TGTGCCAGCAGTTCAGCGGGGGGGATATCCTACGAGCAGTACTTC